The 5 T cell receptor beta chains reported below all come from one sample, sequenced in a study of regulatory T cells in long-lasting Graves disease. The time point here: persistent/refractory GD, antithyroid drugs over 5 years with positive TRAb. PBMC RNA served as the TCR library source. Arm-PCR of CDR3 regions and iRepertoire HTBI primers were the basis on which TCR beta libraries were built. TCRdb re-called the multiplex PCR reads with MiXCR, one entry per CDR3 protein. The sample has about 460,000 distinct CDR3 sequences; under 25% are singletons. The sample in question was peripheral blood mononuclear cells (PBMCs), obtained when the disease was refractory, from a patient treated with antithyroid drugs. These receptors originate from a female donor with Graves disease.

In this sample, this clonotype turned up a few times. CDR3 sequence: CASSQDRGRLMGPLHF. The CDR3, as DNA: TGTGCCAGCAGCCAAGATCGCGGACGACTGATGGGGCCCCTCCACTTT. This sequence joins TRBV14 and TRBJ1-6; no clear D gene. CDR1 is SGHDN and CDR2 is FVKESK in the germline V gene. This CDR3 spans 16 amino acids. V was shortened by 0 bases and J by 13 bases, with 19 bases between the two germline ends.

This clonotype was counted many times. CDR3 nucleotide sequence: TGTGCCAGCACCTTGACAGGGCTTACTGAAGCTTTCTTT. Translation gives CASTLTGLTEAFF. The chain is built from TRBV12-3 or TRBV12-4 and TRBJ1-1, with 7 bases that match TRBD1. The CDR3 contains 13 residues. V shed 7 bases, J shed 5 bases, and the junction held 7 bases outside the gene matches.

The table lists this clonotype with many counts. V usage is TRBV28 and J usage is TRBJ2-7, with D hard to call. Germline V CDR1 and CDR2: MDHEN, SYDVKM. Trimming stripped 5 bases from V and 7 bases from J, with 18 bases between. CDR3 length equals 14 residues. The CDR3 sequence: CASSPWVQLGEQYF. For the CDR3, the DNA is TGTGCCAGCAGTCCCTGGGTCCAGCTCGGGGAGCAGTACTTC.

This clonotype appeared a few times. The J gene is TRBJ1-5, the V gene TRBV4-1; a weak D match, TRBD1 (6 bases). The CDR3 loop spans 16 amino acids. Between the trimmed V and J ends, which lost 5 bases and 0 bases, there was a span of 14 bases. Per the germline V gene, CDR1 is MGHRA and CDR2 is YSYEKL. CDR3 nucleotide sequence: TGCGCCAGCAGCTTTGGGACACCCTTTAGCAATCAGCCCCAGCATTTT. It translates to CASSFGTPFSNQPQHF.

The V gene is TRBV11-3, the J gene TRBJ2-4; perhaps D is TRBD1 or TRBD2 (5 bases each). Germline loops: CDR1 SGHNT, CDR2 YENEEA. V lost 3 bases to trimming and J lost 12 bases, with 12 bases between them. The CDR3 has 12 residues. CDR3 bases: TGTGCCAGCAGCTTGGGACGTCCCACTCAGTACTTC. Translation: CASSLGRPTQYF. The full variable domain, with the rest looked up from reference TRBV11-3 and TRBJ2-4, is EAGVVQSPRYKIIEKKQPVAFWCNPISGHNTLYWYLQNLGQGPELLIRYENEEAVDDSQLPKDRFSAERLKGVDSTLKIQPAELGDSAVYLCASSLGRPTQYFGAGTRLSVL.